This T cell receptor (beta chain) was profiled in a study of control samples from healthy donors and cancer patients. As concerns this clone: The same CDR3 is also encoded by other DNA sequences in this sample.

CDR3 length: 12 amino acids. The V segment lost 3 bases and the J segment 8 bases; nucleotides outside the gene matches: 2. The germline gives CDR1 SEHNR, CDR2 FQNEAQ (reference sequence). Only in-frame clones appear in the TCRdb table, and some are missing; sequencing was by immunoSEQ multiplex PCR. This sample has about 160,000 clones, with about 90% found just once. The clonotype was recovered from a man aged 25-45 years in good health. V usage is TRBV7-9 and J usage is TRBJ1-2; the match to TRBD1 covers 8 bases. Sequenced sample: blood. The DNA for the CDR3 is TGTGCCAGCAGCTTTGACAGGGGAGGCTACACCTTC. The encoded protein is CASSFDRGGYTF.